The rows below give T cell receptor beta chains drawn from one sample of a study of regulatory T cells in long-lasting Graves disease. A single record per CDR3 protein comes from TCRdb applying MiXCR to the multiplex PCR reads. The table lists approximately 400,000 distinct CDR3 sequences, about 15% of them singletons. Separately, the same data were catalogued under a study of T cells in Graves' hyperthyroidism and ophthalmopathy.

Sequencing was performed on peripheral blood mononuclear cells (PBMCs), taken at new diagnosis, from a patient treated with antithyroid drugs. These TCRs come from a woman aged 30 to 39 with Graves disease. Each CDR3 is given with its conserved first and last residue. A D gene is named only where the DNA matches it firmly.

d_call: NA; v_call: TRBV6-2/TRBV6-3; cdr3_aa: CASSDHRSNEQFF
d_call: NA; v_call: TRBV12-3/TRBV12-4; cdr3_aa: CASSRGGGAWNTEAFF
d_call: TRBD2; v_call: TRBV3-1; cdr3_aa: CASSPPMSSGSQLRETQYF
d_call: NA; v_call: TRBV4-1; cdr3_aa: CASSQGGRSTDTQYF
d_call: TRBD2; v_call: TRBV28; cdr3_aa: CASSRGLAGGNEQFF
d_call: NA; v_call: TRBV11-2; cdr3_aa: CASSLELARDTQYF
d_call: TRBD1; v_call: TRBV28; cdr3_aa: CASSSPGQGDTEAFF
d_call: NA; v_call: TRBV27; cdr3_aa: CASSTGFGQFF
d_call: NA; v_call: TRBV30; cdr3_aa: CAWADRLNQPQHF
d_call: TRBD1; v_call: TRBV29-1; cdr3_aa: CSVGTGNTGELFF
d_call: NA; v_call: TRBV19; cdr3_aa: CASSDAGPAGSNEQFF
d_call: NA; v_call: TRBV7-3; cdr3_aa: CASSSDPTNYGYTF
d_call: NA; v_call: TRBV12-3/TRBV12-4; cdr3_aa: CASSLRQAITQYF
d_call: NA; v_call: TRBV6-5; cdr3_aa: CASSYSLHNTGELFF
d_call: TRBD1; v_call: TRBV27; cdr3_aa: CASSRGTGGYTEAFF
d_call: TRBD2; v_call: TRBV5-1; cdr3_aa: CASSLKTSGSPDTQYF
d_call: TRBD1; v_call: TRBV27; cdr3_aa: CASSLRGQGSYEQYF
d_call: TRBD2; v_call: TRBV11-1; cdr3_aa: CASSLEGLYTDTQYF
d_call: NA; v_call: TRBV5-1; cdr3_aa: CASSLALATYNEQFF
d_call: NA; v_call: TRBV5-1; cdr3_aa: CASSPTPGRNYHVLTF
d_call: TRBD2; v_call: TRBV20-1; cdr3_aa: CSSGRRNEQFF
d_call: NA; v_call: TRBV20-1; cdr3_aa: CSARVGRDLNNEQFF
d_call: NA; v_call: TRBV5-5; cdr3_aa: CATNAGGSTYEQYF